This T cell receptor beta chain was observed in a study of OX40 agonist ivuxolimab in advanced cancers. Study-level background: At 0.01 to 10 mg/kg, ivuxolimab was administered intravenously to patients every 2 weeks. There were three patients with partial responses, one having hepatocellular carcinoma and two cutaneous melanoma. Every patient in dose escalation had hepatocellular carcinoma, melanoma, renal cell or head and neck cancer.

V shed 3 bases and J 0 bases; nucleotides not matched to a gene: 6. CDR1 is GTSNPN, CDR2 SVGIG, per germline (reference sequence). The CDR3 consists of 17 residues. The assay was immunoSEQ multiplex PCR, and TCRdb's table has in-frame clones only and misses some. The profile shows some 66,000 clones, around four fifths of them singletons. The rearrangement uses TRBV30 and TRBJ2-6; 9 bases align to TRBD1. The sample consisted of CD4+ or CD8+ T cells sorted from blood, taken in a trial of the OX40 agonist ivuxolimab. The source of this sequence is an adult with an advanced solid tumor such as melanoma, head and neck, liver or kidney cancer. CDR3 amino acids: CAWSRDRVDSGANVLTF. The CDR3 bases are TGTGCCTGGAGCCGGGACAGGGTTGACTCTGGGGCCAACGTCCTGACTTTC.